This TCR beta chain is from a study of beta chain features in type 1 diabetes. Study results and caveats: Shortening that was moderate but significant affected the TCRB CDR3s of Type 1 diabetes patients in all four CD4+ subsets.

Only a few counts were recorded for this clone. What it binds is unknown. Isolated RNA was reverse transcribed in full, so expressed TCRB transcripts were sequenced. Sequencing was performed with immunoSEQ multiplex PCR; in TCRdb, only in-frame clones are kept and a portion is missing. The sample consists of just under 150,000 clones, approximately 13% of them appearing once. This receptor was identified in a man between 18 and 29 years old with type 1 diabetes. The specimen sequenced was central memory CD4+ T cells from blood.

The CDR3 sequence: CASSLAGRTTDTQYF. The CDR3 nucleotides read TGCGCCAGCAGCTTGGCGGGCAGAACCACAGATACGCAGTATTTT. The chain joins TRBV5-1 to TRBJ2-3; D gene uncertain. This CDR3 region has 15 residues. CDR1 and CDR2 from the germline V gene are SGHRS and YFSETQ. Between the trimmed V and J ends, which lost 0 bases and 2 bases, there was a span of 10 bases.